This T cell receptor (beta chain) was documented in a study of beta chain features in type 1 diabetes. Study-level results: Cells with high TCR expression could be over-represented when cDNA is sequenced. Researchers reported that naive, central memory and Treg TCRB repertoires appeared more similar in patients than in healthy donors. No resolution was reached here on whether HLA type influences TCRB rearrangement.

Concerning this clone itself: The antigen remains unidentified.

What was sequenced were expressed TCRB transcripts, since all of the isolated RNA had been reverse transcribed. Generated by immunoSEQ multiplex PCR, the TCRdb table keeps only in-frame clones and is missing some. This table has 900,000 or so clones, under 20% appearing once. Sequenced sample: naive CD4+ T cells from blood. The receptor was isolated from a woman aged 18 to 35 in good health.

CDR3 DNA sequence: TGTGCCAGCAGTCGCCGACAGACTAGCAATCAGCCCCAGCATTTT. This gives the protein CASSRRQTSNQPQHF. This sequence joins TRBV28 and TRBJ1-5; a possible D gene is TRBD1 (5 bases). The CDR3 contains 15 residues. With 5 bases removed from V and 0 bases from J, the gap between germline ends came to 11 bases. In germline, CDR1 is MDHEN, CDR2 SYDVKM.